This T cell receptor beta chain appears in the sequencing data of a study of radiation and T cells in renal cell carcinoma. Turning to the study itself: Nephrectomy followed 15 Gy stereotactic body radiation by 4 weeks.

The data were produced by immunoSEQ multiplex PCR, yet TCRdb's version contains in-frame clones alone and is incomplete. This table holds around 140,000 clones, about 87% found once. Time point given: baseline pretreatment blood. The treatment: 15 Gy SBRT to primary tumor, nephrectomy 4 weeks later. This renal cell carcinoma was of the clear cell type. Study-level findings and limits: Top tumor clonotypes rose in blood 2 weeks post-radiation, then contracted.

CDR3 size: 16 residues. Germline trimming cut 4 bases from V and 5 bases from J; bases unmatched to any gene: 8. CDR1 and CDR2 (germline): SGHTS, YDEGEE. This clone was counted a single time. Its target is not known. The material sequenced was blood, taken from a patient whose treatment included radiotherapy and nephrectomy. The chain couples TRBV5-8 to TRBJ1-5; TRBD1 aligns across 11 bases. This TCR came from an older woman with renal cell carcinoma. Here the CDR3 reads CASSGGTGGAYQPQHF. The CDR3 bases are TGTGCCAGCAGCGGGGGGACAGGGGGTGCGTATCAGCCCCAGCATTTT.